The clone carrying this T cell receptor beta chain has ten or more counts. Its antigen is not known. Germline CDR1 is SGDLS and CDR2 is YYNGEE. The CDR3 contains 16 residues. V was pared by 0 bases and J by 3 bases, with 2 bases of the junction left unmatched. Separate cDNA molecules each had unique molecular identifiers attached to them. One entry per CDR3 protein, called by TCRdb with MiXCR from the 5' RACE reads. The table lists tens of thousands of distinct CDR3 sequences, 10% of them singletons. These data come from a study of early T cells in non-severe SARS-CoV-2 infection. Study in general: Chains from this unsorted whole-blood bulk RNA could not be paired.

General study findings and limits: Clonotype matching in VDJdb favored anti-spike CD8 responses and did not capture private and CD4 specificities.

Specimen: whole blood, collected at baseline. This chain joins TRBV9 and TRBJ2-2; TRBD1 matches 10 bases. This TCR derives from an adult who was a healthcare worker with PCR-confirmed SARS-CoV-2 infection or an uninfected control (not recorded which). The CDR3 bases are TGTGCCAGCAGCGTAGACGGGACAGGGGACACCGGGGAGCTGTTTTTT. This sequence encodes CASSVDGTGDTGELFF.